The 30 T cell receptor beta chains given below trace back to one sample, sequenced in a study of T-cell memory formation after mild COVID-19 (dated by TCRdb to about 2021). The protocol used for the library was 5' RACE. The instrument given in TCRdb is Illumina NovaSeq 6000. The public reads were reprocessed in TCRdb via fastp at Q25 and MiXCR, keeping in-frame beta chains. Merged by CDR3 protein, the rows form single entries marked with the most common genes and DNA. The sample data list approximately 250,000 distinct CDR3 sequences, and approximately 15% of these were observed just once. Jointly, the top ten make up 2.1% of the sample. Sequenced: PBMCs or a T cell subset sorted from them (not recorded which). These receptor sequences come from an adult woman who had mild COVID-19 (a few samples of this study predate the infection). The sample titles of this study are shuffled in the database, so cell type and time point are left out; the donor was told from shared clones.

In this sample, this clonotype turned up a few times. This chain joins TRBV24-1 and TRBJ1-1; D possibly corresponds to TRBD1 (5 bases). The CDR3 runs 16 residues. V lost 0 bases and J 4 bases, leaving 14 bases between the germline ends. Germline values: CDR1 KGHDR, CDR2 SFDVKD. CDR3 DNA sequence: TGTGCCACCAGTGATTTGAGGGCCAGGGTGGGCACTGAAGCTTTCTTT. It specifies CATSDLRARVGTEAFF.

CDR3: CASRKAGSTDTQYF. CDR3 nucleotides: TGTGCCAGTAGGAAGGCGGGAAGCACAGATACGCAGTATTTT. The chain links TRBV19 to TRBJ2-3; TRBD2 is a possible D gene (6 bases). This CDR3 is built from 14 residues. V lost 6 bases and J lost 0, with 10 bases in between. Germline-derived CDR1 and CDR2 are LNHDA and SQIVND (reference sequence).

This clonotype was seen more than once but under ten times. The chain has TRBV3-1 and TRBJ1-4; D unclear. Trimming left V 1 base short and J 5 bases short, with 11 bases between. The CDR3 spans 15 residues. Germline CDR1 LGHDT, CDR2 YNNKEL (reference sequence). The CDR3 DNA follows: TGTGCCAGCAGCCAAGGACCCTTAGCGAATGAAAAACTGTTTTTT. Translation: CASSQGPLANEKLFF.

The chain couples TRBV9 to TRBJ1-1; 10 nucleotides match TRBD1. The CDR3 contains 15 residues. Losses at the gene ends were 2 bases for V and 1 base for J; bases not matched to a gene: 2. Germline CDR1 is SGDLS and CDR2 is YYNGEE. The CDR3 nucleotides are TGTGCCAGCAGCGTCAGGGACAGGGGGAACACTGAAGCTTTCTTT. As protein: CASSVRDRGNTEAFF.

This CDR3 reads CASSPRTDSYGYTF. CDR3 nucleotide sequence: TGTGCCAGCTCACCACGGACAGATTCCTATGGCTACACCTTC. This chain joins TRBV18 and TRBJ1-2; possibly TRBD1 for D (6 bases). The germline V and J ends were trimmed by 1 base and 4 bases, with 10 bases remaining between them. The germline CDR1 and CDR2 sequences are KGHSH and LQKENI. The CDR3 has 14 amino acids.

The gene calls are TRBV23-1 and TRBJ2-2, with 9 bases that match TRBD1. TRBV23-1 is noted as an ORF with a role that remains uncertain. The CDR3 is 17 residues long. V shed 8 bases, J shed 6 bases, and the junction held 16 bases outside the gene matches. CDR3 in amino acids: CASPRTDRGYVPGELFF. The CDR3 DNA is TGCGCCAGCCCTCGGACGGACAGGGGATATGTTCCCGGGGAGCTGTTTTTT.

There are a few counts of this clonotype. The V call is TRBV12-3 or TRBV12-4, the J call TRBJ2-4; D is unresolved. The V end was cut by 8 bases, the J end by 3 bases, with 11 bases between. The CDR3 is made up of 13 amino acids. In DNA form, the CDR3 reads TGTGCCAGCTCCTGGAACAGCAAAAACATTCAGTACTTC. This translates into CASSWNSKNIQYF.

V gene TRBV7-8 combines with J gene TRBJ2-1; 7 bases agree with TRBD2. CDR3 length: 17 residues. Looked up from germline, CDR1 is SGHVS and CDR2 is FQNEAQ. V trimming: 4 bases; J trimming: 5 bases; junction bases outside the gene matches: 14. Here the CDR3 reads CASSSLGLAVGDNEQFF. The CDR3 DNA is TGTGCCAGCAGCTCGTTAGGGCTAGCGGTTGGGGACAATGAGCAGTTCTTC.

This clonotype was seen only a few times. The chain links TRBV4-1 to TRBJ2-1; 11 bases fit TRBD2. This CDR3 has 15 residues. Germline CDR1 and CDR2: MGHRA and YSYEKL. V lost 2 bases and J lost 9; bases outside the gene matches: 6. The CDR3 DNA is TGCGCCAGCAGCCAAATTAGCGGGGGGGCAAGTGAGCAGTTCTTC. Its protein is CASSQISGGASEQFF.

V gene TRBV28 combines with J gene TRBJ2-3; possibly TRBD2 for D (6 bases). Trimming shortened V by 8 bases and J by 4 bases, and 16 bases separated the two germline ends. This CDR3 contains 14 residues. The germline V gene encodes CDR1 MDHEN and CDR2 SYDVKM. CDR3 loop: CASVSGSWADTQYF. CDR3 DNA sequence: TGTGCCAGCGTATCCGGGAGTTGGGCAGATACGCAGTATTTT. The variable domain in full, completed from reference TRBV28 and TRBJ2-3, reads DVKVTQSSRYLVKRTGEKVFLECVQDMDHENMFWYRQDPGLGLRLIYFSYDVKMKEKGDIPEGYSVSREKKERFSLILESASTNQTSMYLCASVSGSWADTQYFGPGTRLTVL.

This clonotype was recorded at least ten times. The J gene is TRBJ2-3, the V gene TRBV5-4, with 7 bases fitting TRBD1. Unmatched junction bases numbered 5, after V lost 4 bases and J lost 0 bases. There are 15 residues in the CDR3. CDR1 is SGHNT and CDR2 is YYREEE in the germline V gene (reference sequence). The CDR3 sequence: CASSQGQSSTDTQYF. CDR3 sequence (DNA): TGTGCCAGCAGCCAGGGACAGTCTAGCACAGATACGCAGTATTTT.

This clonotype was counted only a few times. The chain is built from TRBV9 and TRBJ2-7, with 7 bases fitting TRBD1. CDR3 length: 13 amino acids. The V gene's germline CDR1 is SGDLS and CDR2 YYNGEE. Losses at the gene ends were 4 bases for V and 5 bases for J; bases not matched to a gene: 6. CDR3 DNA sequence: TGTGCCAGCAGCACCCAGACAGGGAACGAGCAGTACTTC. It yields the protein CASSTQTGNEQYF.

This clonotype turned up a few times. The V gene is TRBV25-1, the J gene TRBJ2-5, with 8 bases identical to TRBD1. The CDR3 length is 16 residues. CDR1 is MGHDK and CDR2 is SYGVNS in the germline V gene. Trimming removed 1 base from V and 5 bases from J; junction bases left unmatched: 9. The CDR3 DNA reads TGTGCCAGCAGTGAATTTTCTGGGACAGGAGGGGAGACCCAGTACTTC. It translates to CASSEFSGTGGETQYF.

This clonotype has at least ten counts. The rearrangement uses TRBV6-5 and TRBJ2-2; a possible D gene is TRBD1 (6 bases). Germline V gene lookup returns CDR1 MNHEY and CDR2 SVGAGI. Trimming stripped 6 bases from V and 6 bases from J, with 26 bases between. The CDR3 sequence is 18 residues long. Here the CDR3 DNA reads TGTGCCAGCAGCCTAGGATTCAGGGGCAGTTGGGATTCCGGGGAGCTGTTTTTT. Protein: CASSLGFRGSWDSGELFF.

The chain uses TRBV29-1 and TRBJ2-1, with 9 positions matching TRBD1. Germline values: CDR1 SQVTM, CDR2 ANQGSEA. The CDR3 has 13 residues. V trimming: 5 bases; J trimming: 7 bases; junction bases outside the gene matches: 6. CDR3 coding DNA: TGCAGCGTTATAAGGACAGGGGTTAATGAGCAGTTCTTC. As protein: CSVIRTGVNEQFF.

J is TRBJ2-6 and V is TRBV27; possible D gene TRBD1, 6 bases. V shed 6 bases and J shed 2 bases, with 11 bases lying between them. Germline CDR1 reads MNHEY; CDR2 reads SMNVEV (reference sequence). The CDR3 is 15 amino acids. CDR3 protein: CASRSGQPGANVLTF. Here the CDR3 DNA reads TGTGCCAGCAGAAGCGGACAGCCTGGGGCCAACGTCCTGACTTTC.

This chain joins TRBV4-2 and TRBJ1-1; a weak D match, TRBD1 (5 bases). The CDR3 contains 15 residues. The germline CDR1 and CDR2 sequences are LGHNA and YNFKEQ. Trimming pared 0 bases from V and 3 bases from J, leaving 11 bases between. The CDR3 coding sequence is TGTGCCAGCAGCCAAGACGGGGGGAGGTACACTGAAGCTTTCTTT. It yields the protein CASSQDGGRYTEAFF.

CDR3 sequence (DNA): TGTGCCTGGAGTGACAGATACGAGCAGTACTTC. Translating gives CAWSDRYEQYF. The chain has TRBV30 and TRBJ2-7; D is unresolved. The CDR3 is made up of 11 amino acids. Per germline, CDR1 GTSNPN and CDR2 SVGIG (reference sequence). V was trimmed by 1 base and J by 4 bases, leaving 5 bases between them.

V gene TRBV12-3 or TRBV12-4 combines with J gene TRBJ2-1; 8 bases match TRBD2. The V segment lost 6 bases and the J segment 8 bases; nucleotides outside the gene matches: 12. The CDR3 length is 15 residues. The DNA of the CDR3 is TGTGCCAGCAGGGCCGGGGCTAGCGGGTCCGATGAGCAGTTCTTC. It yields the protein CASRAGASGSDEQFF.

This clonotype has more than one count but fewer than ten. V is TRBV4-1 and J is TRBJ1-4; a possible D gene is TRBD1 (5 bases). Germline lookup yields CDR1 MGHRA and CDR2 YSYEKL. The ends were cut back, 1 base at V and 7 bases at J, with 10 bases in the middle. This CDR3 region has 14 residues. Here the CDR3 DNA reads TGCGCCAGCAGCCAAGGAACGGGGGGTGAAAAACTGTTTTTT. This translates into CASSQGTGGEKLFF.

This clonotype has just a few counts. The chain combines TRBV7-3 with TRBJ2-1, with D possibly matching TRBD2 (5 bases). V lost 2 bases, J lost 0 bases, and 8 bases lay in between. This CDR3 has 15 amino acids. Germline V gives CDR1 SGHTA, CDR2 FQGTGA. CDR3 residues: CASSLGAASYNEQFF. The DNA of the CDR3 is TGTGCCAGCAGCTTAGGAGCGGCCTCCTACAATGAGCAGTTCTTC.

The CDR3 protein is CSAPNRGGGTDTQYF. In nucleotides, the CDR3 is TGCAGTGCGCCTAACAGGGGAGGGGGCACAGATACGCAGTATTTT. The gene calls are TRBV20-1 and TRBJ2-3; TRBD1 or TRBD2 may be the D gene (7 bases each). V was shortened by 6 bases and J by 1 base, with 17 bases between the two germline ends. Looked up from germline, CDR1 is DFQATT and CDR2 is SNEGSKA (reference sequence). This CDR3 spans 15 amino acids.

This clonotype showed up just once. The rearrangement uses TRBV3-1 and TRBJ1-6; D is unresolved. Germline CDR1 is LGHDT and CDR2 is YNNKEL (reference sequence). The V and J ends lost 4 bases and 6 bases respectively, with 10 bases between them. The CDR3 is 14 residues long. The CDR3 sequence is CASSRRDRNSPLHF. Written as DNA, the CDR3 is TGTGCCAGCAGCCGGAGAGACCGTAATTCACCCCTCCACTTT. Full variable domain (missing parts from reference TRBV3-1 and TRBJ1-6): DTAVSQTPKYLVTQMGNDKSIKCEQNLGHDTMYWYKQDSKKFLKIMFSYNNKELIINETVPNRFSPKSPDKAHLNLHINSLELGDSAVYFCASSRRDRNSPLHFGNGTRLTVT.

This clonotype turned up a few times. The chain has TRBV19 and TRBJ1-3; D perhaps matches TRBD1 (6 bases). CDR1 LNHDA and CDR2 SQIVND come from the germline V gene (reference sequence). This CDR3 spans 15 amino acids. The V gene lost 5 bases and the J gene lost 7 bases, with 18 bases spanning the gap. CDR3 in amino acids: CASSRGNRERNTIYF. The CDR3 region has the DNA TGTGCCAGTAGTCGAGGGAACAGGGAACGGAACACCATATATTTT.

In this sample, this clonotype turned up a few times. The chain is built from TRBV9 and TRBJ2-1, with D unresolved. The CDR3 runs to 17 residues. Germline-derived CDR1 and CDR2 are SGDLS and YYNGEE. With 0 bases removed from V and 5 bases from J, the gap between germline ends came to 18 bases. For the CDR3, the DNA is TGTGCCAGCAGCGTAGACGACCCAAGGCCCCCCGACAATGAGCAGTTCTTC. This gives the protein CASSVDDPRPPDNEQFF.

In this sample, this clonotype turned up a few times. This rearrangement joins TRBV24-1 to TRBJ2-2; 12 bases agree with TRBD1. In germline, CDR1 is KGHDR, CDR2 SFDVKD. V lost 2 bases and J lost 5; bases outside the gene matches: 8. CDR3 length equals 18 residues. CDR3 loop: CATSDSGTGGLRTGELFF. CDR3 sequence (DNA): TGTGCCACCAGTGATTCCGGGACAGGGGGCTTACGAACCGGGGAGCTGTTTTTT.

This clonotype was counted many times. This chain connects TRBV27 to TRBJ2-7, with D hard to call. Germline assignment: CDR1 MNHEY and CDR2 SMNVEV (reference sequence). Deletions cut 4 bases from V and 1 base from J, with 14 bases between. This CDR3 comprises 15 residues. The CDR3 region is CASSSLDAVSYEQYF. In nucleotides, the CDR3 is TGTGCCAGCAGTTCCCTAGATGCGGTGTCCTACGAGCAGTACTTC.

The J gene is TRBJ2-7, the V gene TRBV5-6; maybe TRBD1 (6 bases). The length of the CDR3 is 14 residues. V lost 4 bases, J lost 0 bases, and 11 bases lay in between. Germline-derived CDR1 and CDR2 are SGHDT and YYEEEE. The CDR3 bases are TGTGCCAGCAGCACCCAGACAGGCTCCTACGAGCAGTACTTC. It yields the protein CASSTQTGSYEQYF.

This clonotype was detected only a few times. This sequence joins TRBV5-6 and TRBJ2-1, with D perhaps TRBD2 (6 bases). The CDR3 has 12 residues. Germline CDR1 reads SGHDT; CDR2 reads YYEEEE. V dropped 2 bases and J dropped 9 bases, with 9 bases sitting between them. The CDR3 nucleotides are TGTGCCAGCAGCTTAAGGCGGGGTGAGCAGTTCTTC. Its translation: CASSLRRGEQFF. The whole variable domain, filled in from reference TRBV5-6 and TRBJ2-1, reads DAGVTQSPTHLIKTRGQQVTLRCSPKSGHDTVSWYQQALGQGPQFIFQYYEEEERQRGNFPDRFSGHQFPNYSSELNVNALLLGDSALYLCASSLRRGEQFFGPGTRLTVL.

The chain carries TRBV14 and TRBJ1-5, with 7 bases fitting TRBD1. Trimming cost V 4 bases and J 0 bases; bases outside gene matches: 6. Germline V CDR1 and CDR2: SGHDN, FVKESK. This CDR3 is 16 amino acids long. CDR3 in DNA: TGTGCCAGCAGCCTGCCGGGACAGCTTAGCAATCAGCCCCAGCATTTT. Translation gives CASSLPGQLSNQPQHF. Filled out from reference TRBV14 and TRBJ1-5, the complete variable domain reads EAGVTQFPSHSVIEKGQTVTLRCDPISGHDNLYWYRRVMGKEIKFLLHFVKESKQDESGMPNNRFLAERTGGTYSTLKVQPAELEDSGVYFCASSLPGQLSNQPQHFGDGTRLSIL.